A single sample gave rise to the 25 T cell receptor beta chains below, sequenced in a study of blood T cell repertoires in COVID-19. Profiled with immunoSEQ multiplex PCR; TCRdb holds only in-frame clones, not every one. Here the sample spans some 200,000 clones, about 87% being singletons. Sequenced sample: peripheral blood. The receptors originated from an older man with acute or convalescent COVID-19.

The chain employs TRBV19 and TRBJ2-1; tentative D call: TRBD2 (5 bases). There are 17 residues in the CDR3. Trimming stripped 1 base from V and 2 bases from J, with 15 bases between. Germline V gene lookup returns CDR1 LNHDA and CDR2 SQIVND (reference sequence). The CDR3 sequence: CASSIGGLLGAYNEQFF. The CDR3 DNA follows: TGTGCCAGTAGTATAGGAGGGTTACTAGGCGCCTACAATGAGCAGTTCTTC.

J is TRBJ2-2 and V is TRBV2, with D possibly being TRBD1 (5 bases). Germline CDR1 is SNHLY and CDR2 is FYNNEI. V was trimmed by 7 bases and J by 5 bases, leaving 5 bases between them. CDR3 size: 11 residues. The CDR3 spells CASTGTGELFF. The CDR3 coding sequence is TGTGCCAGCACAGGGACCGGGGAGCTGTTTTTT.

The genes are TRBV15 and TRBJ2-1; 7 bases line up with TRBD1. The length of the CDR3 is 14 residues. After removal of 2 bases from V and 10 bases from J, the junction contained 8 bases not matched to a gene. CDR1 is LNHNV and CDR2 is YYDKDF in the germline V gene (reference sequence). The CDR3 spells CATSRPNRGQEQFF. The CDR3, as DNA: TGTGCCACCAGCAGACCAAACAGGGGCCAGGAGCAGTTCTTC.

This clone was seen just once. The chain combines TRBV28 with TRBJ2-5; D possibly corresponds to TRBD1 (6 bases). V shed 1 base and J shed 3 bases, with 15 bases lying between them. The germline gives CDR1 MDHEN, CDR2 SYDVKM. The CDR3 contains 16 residues. The chain's CDR3 is CASSLLDRRSKETQYF. CDR3 DNA: TGTGCCAGCAGTTTATTAGACAGGAGGTCTAAAGAGACCCAGTACTTC.

This clone was picked up one time. This chain connects TRBV5-1 to TRBJ2-1; D gene ambiguous. V lost 0 bases and J lost 5, with 12 bases in between. Germline V lookup: CDR1 SGHRS, CDR2 YFSETQ. CDR3 length: 15 amino acids. The CDR3 DNA follows: TGCGCCAGCAGCTTGGACTCTTCCGCTCACAATGAGCAGTTCTTC. Encoded protein: CASSLDSSAHNEQFF.

The CDR3 spells CASSRQPNTEAFF. CDR3 in DNA: TGTGCCAGCAGCCGACAGCCGAACACTGAAGCTTTCTTT. The chain links TRBV7-2 to TRBJ1-1, with D maybe TRBD1 (5 bases). V dropped 5 bases and J dropped 1 base, with 8 bases sitting between them. This CDR3 has 13 residues. Germline CDR1 SGHTA, CDR2 FQGNSA.

The gene calls are TRBV4-2 and TRBJ2-3; D is perhaps TRBD1 (6 bases). Germline V gives CDR1 LGHNA, CDR2 YNFKEQ. Trimming pared 1 base from V and 1 base from J, leaving 12 bases between. CDR3 length: 16 amino acids. The CDR3 coding sequence is TGTGCCAGCAGCCAAGTATCAGGGGCCGGCACAGATACGCAGTATTTT. Its protein product is CASSQVSGAGTDTQYF.

The genes are TRBV6-5 and TRBJ2-7; D is possibly TRBD1 (6 bases). Germline V gene lookup returns CDR1 MNHEY and CDR2 SVGAGI. The CDR3 is made up of 13 amino acids. V lost 5 bases to trimming and J lost 2 bases, with 10 bases between them. The CDR3: CASSKQGAYEQYF. The CDR3 DNA reads TGTGCCAGCAGTAAACAGGGTGCCTACGAGCAGTACTTC.

This clone showed up just a few times. The CDR3 nucleotides read TGTGCCAGCTCATTCCCCCGACTAGCGGACAATGAGCAGTTCTTC. Translated, it gives CASSFPRLADNEQFF. The chain employs TRBV18 and TRBJ2-1, with 9 bases that match TRBD2. The V and J ends lost 5 bases and 5 bases, in that order; junction bases with no gene match: 7. The CDR3 contains 15 residues. Germline lookup yields CDR1 KGHSH and CDR2 LQKENI.

The V and J genes are TRBV15 and TRBJ2-7; TRBD1 matches at 10 bases. The CDR3 sequence is 15 residues long. Germline V gene lookup returns CDR1 LNHNV and CDR2 YYDKDF (reference sequence). V gave up 5 bases and J gave up 0 bases; unmatched junction bases: 4. CDR3 coding DNA: TGTGCCACCAGCGGGAGACAGGGGGCCTCCTACGAGCAGTACTTC. Translating it yields CATSGRQGASYEQYF.

This sequence joins TRBV3-1 (or the pseudogene TRBV3-2) and TRBJ2-5; TRBD2 agrees at 7 bases. This CDR3 spans 15 amino acids. V shed 4 bases and J 4 bases; nucleotides not matched to a gene: 9. From germline, CDR1 is LGHDT and CDR2 YNNKEL (reference sequence). CDR3 DNA sequence: TGTGCCAGCAGCCGCAGCGGGATGGGAGGAGAGACCCAGTACTTC. Its protein product is CASSRSGMGGETQYF.

This sequence joins TRBV27 and TRBJ2-1, with D possibly matching TRBD2 (5 bases). The V gene lost 3 bases and the J gene lost 3 bases, with 9 bases spanning the gap. Germline-derived CDR1 and CDR2 are MNHEY and SMNVEV (reference sequence). The CDR3 is 14 amino acids. CDR3 sequence (DNA): TGTGCCAGCAGTTTTTTAGGAGGCTACAATGAGCAGTTCTTC. This gives the protein CASSFLGGYNEQFF.

The V and J genes are TRBV7-3 and TRBJ1-2; TRBD1 might be the D (6 bases). The CDR3 is made up of 12 amino acids. Germline CDR1 reads SGHTA; CDR2 reads FQGTGA. Trimming left V 5 bases short and J 8 bases short, with 12 bases between. DNA of the CDR3: TGTGCCAGCAGCCGTGACAGGCAAGGCTACACCTTC. This codes for CASSRDRQGYTF.

The chain couples TRBV27 to TRBJ1-5, with D unclear. The CDR3 is 13 amino acids. Trimming shortened V by 3 bases and J by 8 bases, and 11 bases separated the two germline ends. Germline values: CDR1 MNHEY, CDR2 SMNVEV (reference sequence). CDR3: CASSLREDKPQHF. CDR3 in DNA: TGTGCCAGCAGTTTGAGGGAGGATAAGCCCCAGCATTTT.

The V and J genes are TRBV15 and TRBJ1-3; TRBD1 might be the D (5 bases). V was clipped by 0 bases and J by 16 bases, with 13 bases between them. Germline V lookup: CDR1 LNHNV, CDR2 YYDKDF (reference sequence). The CDR3 contains 12 residues. The CDR3 DNA follows: TGTGCCACCAGCAGAGAAACAGGCCCTTCCTATTTT. Protein product: CATSRETGPSYF.

The gene calls are TRBV7-6 and TRBJ2-1; 10 bases line up with TRBD2. The trim removed 5 bases at V and 3 bases at J, leaving 4 bases unmatched. Germline V gene lookup returns CDR1 SGHVS and CDR2 FNYEAQ. This CDR3 is built from 15 residues. For the CDR3, the DNA is TGTGCCAGCAGCCCCAGACTAGCGGGCTACAATGAGCAGTTCTTC. Protein sequence: CASSPRLAGYNEQFF.

This chain joins TRBV10-3 and TRBJ1-5, with D unclear. Germline CDR1 reads ENHRY; CDR2 reads SYGVKD. The CDR3 is made up of 16 amino acids. Trimming pared 8 bases from V and 4 bases from J, leaving 21 bases between. DNA for the CDR3: TGTGCCATCCTGAGGTCCAACCCTAACCGGAATCAGCCCCAGCATTTT. Its protein product is CAILRSNPNRNQPQHF.

The chain links TRBV19 to TRBJ2-3, with 11 bases lining up with TRBD2. The germline V gene encodes CDR1 LNHDA and CDR2 SQIVND (reference sequence). V lost 7 bases and J lost 0; bases outside the gene matches: 15. CDR3 length: 19 amino acids. CDR3 in DNA: TGTGCCAGTAATCCAGGGACTAGCGGAACCAGGATTAGCACAGATACGCAGTATTTT. Its translation is CASNPGTSGTRISTDTQYF.

The V call is TRBV27, the J call TRBJ2-5, with TRBD1 identical over 7 bases. The junction had 11 bases not matched to a gene; V was cut back by 2 bases and J by 5 bases. Germline V gene sequence: CDR1 MNHEY, CDR2 SMNVEV (reference sequence). CDR3 length: 16 residues. The CDR3 nucleotides are TGTGCCAGCAGTTTAGCCGGGACAGACTTTTGGGAGACCCAGTACTTC. Translating it yields CASSLAGTDFWETQYF.

The CDR3 bases are TGTGCCAGCAGTTCTACGAGCTCTGGGGCCAACGTCCTGACTTTC. Its protein is CASSSTSSGANVLTF. The chain uses TRBV27 and TRBJ2-6; D gene ambiguous. Germline V gives CDR1 MNHEY, CDR2 SMNVEV (reference sequence). Trimming pared 4 bases from V and 0 bases from J, leaving 7 bases between. The CDR3 has 15 residues.

This chain connects TRBV7-8 to TRBJ1-6; TRBD1 matches at 7 bases. The J segment lost 9 bases and the V segment lost 5 bases, leaving 10 bases of the junction unmatched. The germline CDR1 and CDR2 sequences are SGHVS and FQNEAQ. The CDR3 consists of 15 residues. The DNA for the CDR3 is TGTGCCAGCAGCAAAGACAGGGCTACTGGTTCACCCCTCCACTTT. Translated, it gives CASSKDRATGSPLHF.

CDR3 amino acids: CASSQGGDSMASPLHF. The CDR3 nucleotides are TGTGCCAGCAGCCAAGGAGGTGACAGTATGGCTTCACCCCTCCACTTT. This rearrangement joins TRBV3-1 (or the pseudogene TRBV3-2) to TRBJ1-6, with D possibly being TRBD1 (5 bases). Germline CDR1 LGHDT, CDR2 YNNKEL (reference sequence). The CDR3 consists of 16 residues. V was clipped by 1 base and J by 9 bases, with 16 bases between them.

The CDR3 nucleotides read TGCGCCAGCAGCTTGCCCGGGACAGCGGACGAGCAGTACTTC. Translating it yields CASSLPGTADEQYF. This rearrangement joins TRBV5-1 to TRBJ2-7; 7 nucleotides line up with TRBD1. V lost 1 base, J lost 5 bases, and 6 bases stayed unmatched. The CDR3 consists of 14 residues. CDR1 is SGHRS and CDR2 is YFSETQ in the germline V gene. The full variable domain, with the rest looked up from reference TRBV5-1 and TRBJ2-7, is KAGVTQTPRYLIKTRGQQVTLSCSPISGHRSVSWYQQTPGQGLQFLFEYFSETQRNKGNFPGRFSGRQFSNSRSEMNVSTLELGDSALYLCASSLPGTADEQYFGPGTRLTVT.

The chain has TRBV5-1 and TRBJ2-3; 7 bases fit TRBD2. V was clipped by 7 bases and J by 0 bases; unmatched bases: 5. The CDR3 covers 14 residues. Germline V gene lookup returns CDR1 SGHRS and CDR2 YFSETQ. The CDR3 DNA sequence: TGCGCCAGCCAGCGGGACGGTAGCACAGATACGCAGTATTTT. Protein sequence: CASQRDGSTDTQYF.

The rearrangement joins TRBV27 to TRBJ2-7; tentative D call: TRBD1 (6 bases). The CDR3 is 12 amino acids. Trimming shortened V by 5 bases and J by 4 bases, and 9 bases separated the two germline ends. Germline-derived CDR1 and CDR2 are MNHEY and SMNVEV (reference sequence). The CDR3, as DNA: TGTGCCAGCAGTGGGGACACTTACGAGCAGTACTTC. Its translation: CASSGDTYEQYF.